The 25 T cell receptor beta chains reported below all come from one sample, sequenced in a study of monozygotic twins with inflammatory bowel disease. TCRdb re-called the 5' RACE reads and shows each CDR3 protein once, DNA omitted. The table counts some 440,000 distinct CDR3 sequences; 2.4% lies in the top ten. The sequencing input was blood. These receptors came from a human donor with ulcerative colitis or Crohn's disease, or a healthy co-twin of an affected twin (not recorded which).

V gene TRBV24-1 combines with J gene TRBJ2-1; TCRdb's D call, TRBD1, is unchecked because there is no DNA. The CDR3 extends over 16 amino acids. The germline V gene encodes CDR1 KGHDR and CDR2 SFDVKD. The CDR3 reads CATSDSSGTGEDEQFF.

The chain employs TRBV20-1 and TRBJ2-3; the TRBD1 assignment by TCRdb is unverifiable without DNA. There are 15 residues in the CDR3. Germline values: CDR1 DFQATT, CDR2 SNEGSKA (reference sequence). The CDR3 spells CSAYPGQGRTDTQYF.

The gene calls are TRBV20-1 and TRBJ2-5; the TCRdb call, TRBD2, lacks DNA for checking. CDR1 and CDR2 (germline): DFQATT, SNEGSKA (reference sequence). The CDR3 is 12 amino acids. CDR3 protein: CSVGGSRETQYF.

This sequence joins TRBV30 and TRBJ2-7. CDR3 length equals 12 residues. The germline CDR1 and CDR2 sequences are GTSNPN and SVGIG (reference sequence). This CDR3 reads CAWSVLGDEQYF.

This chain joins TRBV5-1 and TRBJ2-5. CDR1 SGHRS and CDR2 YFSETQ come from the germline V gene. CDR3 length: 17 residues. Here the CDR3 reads CASSLASTQLLQETQYF. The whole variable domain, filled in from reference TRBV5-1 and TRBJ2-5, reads KAGVTQTPRYLIKTRGQQVTLSCSPISGHRSVSWYQQTPGQGLQFLFEYFSETQRNKGNFPGRFSGRQFSNSRSEMNVSTLELGDSALYLCASSLASTQLLQETQYFGPGTRLLVL.

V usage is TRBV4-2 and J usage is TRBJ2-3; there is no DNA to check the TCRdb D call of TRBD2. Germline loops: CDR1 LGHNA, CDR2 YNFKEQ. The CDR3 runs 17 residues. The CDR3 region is CASSQEGGRLGGDTQYF.

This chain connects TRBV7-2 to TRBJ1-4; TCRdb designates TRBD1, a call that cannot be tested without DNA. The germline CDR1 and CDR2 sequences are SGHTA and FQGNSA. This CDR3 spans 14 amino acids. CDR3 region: CASSLDRANEKLFF.

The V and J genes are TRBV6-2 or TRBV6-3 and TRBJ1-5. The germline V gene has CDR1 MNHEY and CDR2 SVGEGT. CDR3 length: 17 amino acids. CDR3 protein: CASSYSTGNEGNQPQHF.

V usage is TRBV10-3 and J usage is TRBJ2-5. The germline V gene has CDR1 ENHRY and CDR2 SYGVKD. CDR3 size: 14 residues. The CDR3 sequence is CAISGTTGKETQYF.

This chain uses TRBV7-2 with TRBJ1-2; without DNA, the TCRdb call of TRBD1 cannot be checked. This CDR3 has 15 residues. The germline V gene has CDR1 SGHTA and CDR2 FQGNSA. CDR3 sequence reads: CASSLATVGGAGYTF.

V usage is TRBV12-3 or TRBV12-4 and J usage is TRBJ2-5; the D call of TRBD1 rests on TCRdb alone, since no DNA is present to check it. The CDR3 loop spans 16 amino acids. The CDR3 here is CASSLEGVGGAETQYF.

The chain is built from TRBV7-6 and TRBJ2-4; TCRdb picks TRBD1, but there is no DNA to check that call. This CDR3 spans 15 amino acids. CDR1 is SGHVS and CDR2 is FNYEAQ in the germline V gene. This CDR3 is CASSISPDVKNIQYF.

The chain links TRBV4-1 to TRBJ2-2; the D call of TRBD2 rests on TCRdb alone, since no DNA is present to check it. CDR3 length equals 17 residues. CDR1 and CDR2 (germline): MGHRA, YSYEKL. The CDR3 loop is CASSHPGLAENTGELFF.

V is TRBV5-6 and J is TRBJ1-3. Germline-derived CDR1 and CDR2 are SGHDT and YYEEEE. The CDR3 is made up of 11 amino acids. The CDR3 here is CASSKGNTIYF.

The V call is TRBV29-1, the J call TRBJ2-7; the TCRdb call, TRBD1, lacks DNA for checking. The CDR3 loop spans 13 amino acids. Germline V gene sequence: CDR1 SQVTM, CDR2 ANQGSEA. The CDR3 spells CSVGGGPSYEQYF.

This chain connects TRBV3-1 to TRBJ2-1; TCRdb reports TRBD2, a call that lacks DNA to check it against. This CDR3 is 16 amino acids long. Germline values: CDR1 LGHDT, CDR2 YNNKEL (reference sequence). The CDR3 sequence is CASSQEFTSGYNEQFF.

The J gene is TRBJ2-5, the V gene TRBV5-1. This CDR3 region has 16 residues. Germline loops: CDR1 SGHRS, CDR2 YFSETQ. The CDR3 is CASSLAWTLYQETQYF.

The CDR3 region is CASSLGLFKGTEAFF. V usage is TRBV5-1 and J usage is TRBJ1-1. The CDR3 consists of 15 residues. Germline V gives CDR1 SGHRS, CDR2 YFSETQ.

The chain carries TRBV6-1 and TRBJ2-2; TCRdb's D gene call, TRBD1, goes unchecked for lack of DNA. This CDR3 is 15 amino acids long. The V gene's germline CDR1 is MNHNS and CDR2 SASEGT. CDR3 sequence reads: CASSAQGGSIGELFF.

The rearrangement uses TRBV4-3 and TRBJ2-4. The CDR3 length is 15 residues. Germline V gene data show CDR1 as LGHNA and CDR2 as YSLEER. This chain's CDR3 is CASSQVVVSKNIQYF.

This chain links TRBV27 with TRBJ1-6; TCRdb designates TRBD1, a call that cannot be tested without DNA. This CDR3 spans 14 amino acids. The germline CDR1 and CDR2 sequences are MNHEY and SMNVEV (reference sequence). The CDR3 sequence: CASRDRGHTSPLHF.

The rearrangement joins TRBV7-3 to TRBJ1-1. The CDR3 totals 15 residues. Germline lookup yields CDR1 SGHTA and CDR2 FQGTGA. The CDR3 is CASSPRDKWDTEAFF.

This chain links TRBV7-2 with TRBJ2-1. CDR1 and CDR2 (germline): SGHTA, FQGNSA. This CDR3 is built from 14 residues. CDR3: CASTLASSYNEQFF.

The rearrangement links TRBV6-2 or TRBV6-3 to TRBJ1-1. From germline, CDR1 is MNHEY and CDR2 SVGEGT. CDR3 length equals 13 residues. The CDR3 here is CASSYEGRTEAFF.

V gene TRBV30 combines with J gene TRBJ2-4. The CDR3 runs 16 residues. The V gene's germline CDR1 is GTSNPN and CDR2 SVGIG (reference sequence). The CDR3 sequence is CAWRAVGGVAKNIQYF.